The 20 T cell receptor beta chains below all came from one sample that was sequenced in a study of T cells in Graves' hyperthyroidism and ophthalmopathy. RNA transcripts gave rise to amplified TCR beta CDR3 regions. When the TCR CDR3 underwent first-round RT-PCR, the HTBI primer set was used. TCRdb reanalysed the multiplex PCR reads using MiXCR and keeps one entry per CDR3 protein. The table has 200,000 to 250,000 distinct CDR3 sequences, approximately 23% seen once; the top ten hold around 40%. What was sequenced was blood. The receptors stem from a woman aged 40 to 50 with Graves' ophthalmopathy.

This clonotype appeared many times. V usage is TRBV9 and J usage is TRBJ1-2; 10 bases are shared with TRBD1. Germline values: CDR1 SGDLS, CDR2 YYNGEE. The CDR3 has 15 amino acids. V shed 4 bases and J 2 bases; nucleotides not matched to a gene: 5. In DNA form, the CDR3 reads TGTGCCAGCAGCCCAGGGACAGGGGCGAACTATGGCTACACCTTC. Translating it yields CASSPGTGANYGYTF.

This clonotype was observed many times. The chain combines TRBV19 with TRBJ1-1; tentatively, D is TRBD1 (5 bases). This CDR3 contains 16 residues. Trimming stripped 2 bases from V and 1 base from J, with 14 bases between. The germline V gene encodes CDR1 LNHDA and CDR2 SQIVND (reference sequence). CDR3 sequence: CASSIRAQVENTEAFF. The CDR3 DNA reads TGTGCCAGTAGTATAAGGGCACAGGTGGAGAACACTGAAGCTTTCTTT.

This clonotype showed up just once. The chain uses TRBV19 and TRBJ1-1; D is perhaps TRBD1 (5 bases). V lost 6 bases, J lost 2 bases, and 13 bases lay in between. Germline values: CDR1 LNHDA, CDR2 SQIVND (reference sequence). This CDR3 is 14 amino acids long. In DNA, the CDR3 is TGTGCCAGTAGAAGGGGACGGCAAAACACTGAAGCTTTCTTT. Its translation is CASRRGRQNTEAFF.

This clonotype was counted many times. The chain is built from TRBV28 and TRBJ1-6, with D possibly TRBD1 on 6 matching bases. Between the trimmed V and J ends, which lost 3 bases and 9 bases, there was a span of 15 bases. Germline V gives CDR1 MDHEN, CDR2 SYDVKM. The CDR3 extends over 15 amino acids. CDR3 bases: TGTGCCAGCAGTTTGATGACAGGCGGGCGTTCACCCCTCCACTTT. Its translation: CASSLMTGGRSPLHF.

This clonotype was detected many times. CDR3 amino acids: CASSSYSGSNTEAFF. The CDR3 DNA sequence: TGTGCCAGCAGCTCCTACTCCGGGTCCAACACTGAAGCTTTCTTT. This chain connects TRBV3-1 to TRBJ1-1, with D uncertain. CDR1 is LGHDT and CDR2 is YNNKEL in the germline V gene (reference sequence). This CDR3 contains 15 residues. The V and J ends lost 5 bases and 2 bases respectively, with 15 bases between them.

This clonotype showed up just a few times. J is TRBJ2-7 and V is TRBV9, with D unclear. CDR1 SGDLS and CDR2 YYNGEE come from the germline V gene. This CDR3 has 13 residues. The V and J ends lost 4 bases and 4 bases respectively, with 12 bases between them. Here the CDR3 reads CASSPIDGYEQYF. The CDR3 nucleotides read TGTGCCAGCAGCCCTATCGACGGTTACGAGCAGTACTTC. Together with reference TRBV9 and TRBJ2-7, the CDR3 gives the full variable domain: DSGVTQTPKHLITATGQRVTLRCSPRSGDLSVYWYQQSLDQGLQFLIQYYNGEERAKGNILERFSAQQFPDLHSELNLSSLELGDSALYFCASSPIDGYEQYFGPGTRLTVT.

This clonotype was counted between two and nine times. This CDR3 reads CASSPKGPLTGELFF. CDR3 sequence (DNA): TGTGCCAGCAGCCCCAAGGGACCGCTTACCGGGGAGCTGTTTTTT. The chain is built from TRBV3-1 and TRBJ2-2; D could derive from TRBD1 or TRBD2 (5 bases each). This CDR3 is built from 15 residues. Trimming cost V 4 bases and J 5 bases, with 14 bases left between them. In germline, CDR1 is LGHDT, CDR2 YNNKEL (reference sequence). The full variable domain, completed using reference TRBV3-1 and TRBJ2-2, is DTAVSQTPKYLVTQMGNDKSIKCEQNLGHDTMYWYKQDSKKFLKIMFSYNNKELIINETVPNRFSPKSPDKAHLNLHINSLELGDSAVYFCASSPKGPLTGELFFGEGSRLTVL.

This clonotype was counted many times. This chain joins TRBV15 and TRBJ2-5; D may be TRBD1 or TRBD2 (5 bases each). The CDR3 has 16 residues. V was clipped by 0 bases and J by 5 bases, with 16 bases between them. The germline gives CDR1 LNHNV, CDR2 YYDKDF (reference sequence). This chain's CDR3 is CATSRDEGARGETQYF. For the CDR3, the DNA is TGTGCCACCAGCAGAGATGAAGGGGCGCGAGGGGAGACCCAGTACTTC. Using reference TRBV15 and TRBJ2-5 for the parts outside the CDR3, the full variable domain is DAMVIQNPRYQVTQFGKPVTLSCSQTLNHNVMYWYQQKSSQAPKLLFHYYDKDFNNEADTPDNFQSRRPNTSFCFLDIRSPGLGDTAMYLCATSRDEGARGETQYFGPGTRLLVL.

The CDR3 spells CASSSSLWTQYF. The DNA of the CDR3 is TGTGCCAGCAGCTCTTCCTTGTGGACCCAGTACTTC. The V gene is TRBV7-2, the J gene TRBJ2-5, with D hard to call. V was cut by 4 bases and J by 7 bases, with 10 bases left in between. This CDR3 has 12 residues. Germline V gene lookup returns CDR1 SGHTA and CDR2 FQGNSA.

This clonotype was detected ten times or more. V and J are TRBV9 and TRBJ2-5; D is undetermined. This CDR3 comprises 17 residues. Germline V gene sequence: CDR1 SGDLS, CDR2 YYNGEE. V was pared by 0 bases and J by 1 base, with 16 bases between. The CDR3 loop reads CASSVEDRGPSQETQYF. The CDR3 nucleotides are TGTGCCAGCAGCGTAGAGGATCGTGGACCGAGCCAAGAGACCCAGTACTTC.

This clonotype has more than one count but fewer than ten. The chain carries TRBV30 and TRBJ1-2; tentative D call: TRBD1 (5 bases). The V and J ends lost 8 bases and 5 bases respectively, with 15 bases between them. The germline gives CDR1 GTSNPN, CDR2 SVGIG (reference sequence). The CDR3 loop spans 12 amino acids. The CDR3 DNA is TGTGCCAATGGGAGGGGTGCTTATGGCTACACCTTC. This gives the protein CANGRGAYGYTF.

This clonotype has a count of ten or more. The chain uses TRBV28 and TRBJ2-7; D assignment may be TRBD1 or TRBD2 (7 bases each). The CDR3 is 15 residues long. The V and J ends lost 7 bases and 7 bases respectively, with 23 bases between them. Germline assignment: CDR1 MDHEN and CDR2 SYDVKM. DNA for the CDR3: TGTGCCAGCATTGGGGCCGCCAGGGGGGGCGCTGAGCAGTACTTC. Residues: CASIGAARGGAEQYF.

On this clonotype: A junction end diverges from the germline sequence, so it may reflect a read error. The V gene is TRBV13, the J gene TRBJ2-3; D is possibly TRBD1 (5 bases). CDR3 size: 19 residues. The germline V gene has CDR1 PRHDT and CDR2 FYEKMQ (reference sequence). This chain's CDR3 is CASSRGLGFEGRPTDAQYF. In nucleotides, the CDR3 is TGTGCCAGCAGCAGGGGCTTGGGGTTTGAAGGAAGGCCCACAGATGCGCAGTATTTT.

This clonotype was observed many times. The CDR3 bases are TGTGCCAGCAGTTTCGCGGGACCGGCTTGGGGGCAGTACTTC. Protein sequence: CASSFAGPAWGQYF. The gene calls are TRBV28 and TRBJ2-7; tentatively, D is TRBD2 (6 bases). The CDR3 runs 14 residues. The V gene lost 3 bases and the J gene lost 9 bases, with 18 bases spanning the gap. Germline V gene data show CDR1 as MDHEN and CDR2 as SYDVKM. Drawing the rest from reference TRBV28 and TRBJ2-7, the complete variable domain is DVKVTQSSRYLVKRTGEKVFLECVQDMDHENMFWYRQDPGLGLRLIYFSYDVKMKEKGDIPEGYSVSREKKERFSLILESASTNQTSMYLCASSFAGPAWGQYFGPGTRLTVT.

This clonotype was recorded many times. The chain recombines TRBV6-1 with TRBJ2-2; no clear D. Germline lookup yields CDR1 MNHNS and CDR2 SASEGT. The CDR3 runs 15 residues. V gave up 6 bases and J gave up 5 bases, with 16 bases separating them. CDR3 DNA: TGTGCCAGCAGGATGACGGTGCCCTTAACCGGGGAGCTGTTTTTT. Its protein product is CASRMTVPLTGELFF.

This clonotype has ten or more counts. This sequence joins TRBV20-1 and TRBJ2-5; no definite D call. The CDR3 sequence is 11 residues long. The germline V gene has CDR1 DFQATT and CDR2 SNEGSKA (reference sequence). Trimming cost V 3 bases and J 5 bases, with 7 bases left between them. This CDR3 is CSASLFETQYF. The CDR3 bases are TGCAGTGCTAGTTTGTTCGAGACCCAGTACTTC.

This clonotype was recorded many times. This chain links TRBV7-6 with TRBJ2-2; D uncertain. V lost 2 bases and J lost 9, with 10 bases in between. The germline CDR1 and CDR2 sequences are SGHVS and FNYEAQ. The CDR3 runs 13 residues. The CDR3 nucleotides are TGTGCCAGCAGCTTAACCGATACATGGGAGCTGTTTTTT. Protein sequence: CASSLTDTWELFF.

This clonotype was detected ten times or more. The V call is TRBV24-1, the J call TRBJ2-2; the D gene could be TRBD1 or TRBD2 (6 bases each). The V gene's germline CDR1 is KGHDR and CDR2 SFDVKD. The CDR3 is 16 amino acids. V lost 6 bases and J 0 bases, leaving 13 bases between the germline ends. The CDR3 nucleotides are TGTGCCACCAGTAGGGGGGACTTCGCGAACACCGGGGAGCTGTTTTTT. This translates into CATSRGDFANTGELFF.

In this sample, this clonotype turned up many times. DNA for the CDR3: TGTGCCAGCAGTCCGCGGACAGGAGTTTTTCTTAATCAGCCCCAGCATTTT. Its translation is CASSPRTGVFLNQPQHF. The J gene is TRBJ1-5, the V gene TRBV27; TRBD1 aligns across 7 bases. The V segment lost 5 bases and the J segment 4 bases; nucleotides outside the gene matches: 14. The germline gives CDR1 MNHEY, CDR2 SMNVEV (reference sequence). The CDR3 is 17 amino acids.

The sample holds many counts of this clonotype. The J gene is TRBJ2-3, the V gene TRBV13; TRBD2 matches at 10 bases. CDR1 is PRHDT, CDR2 FYEKMQ, per germline (reference sequence). The V and J ends lost 0 bases and 4 bases, in that order; junction bases with no gene match: 7. The CDR3 runs to 17 residues. CDR3 residues: CASSLGSTSGLADTQYF. The CDR3, as DNA: TGTGCCAGCAGCTTAGGCTCGACTAGCGGGTTGGCAGATACGCAGTATTTT.